Described below is a single TCR beta chain sequence and its context. No cognate antigen has been identified for it. No per-base quality is available; no much larger clone lies one base away. At one collaborating source in Seattle, patients were enrolled during active infection and were followed longitudinally through the course of disease. Collaborating institutions collected whole blood in K2EDTA tubes following their own protocols. Collaborator samples were shipped for TCRbeta analysis as frozen whole blood, isolated PBMCs, or DNA extracted from either sample type. TCRbeta CDR3 regions were amplified from genomic DNA by means of the immunoSEQ Assay, a bias-controlled multiplex PCR. On the authors' methods: Within the assay, amplification of reference gene primers was used to estimate how many nucleated cells each sample contained. To quantify the absolute abundance of each unique TCRbeta CDR3 rearrangement, sequence reads were collapsed and filtered. For each sample, productive Simpson clonality was calculated as the square root of Simpson's diversity index across productive rearrangements. The table was pulled from immuneACCESS by TCRdb, which kept in-frame rearrangements only. Such tables lose some clones; where checked, under half of the loss comes from unresolved V genes, and the rest has no known cause. D and trimming were read from the DNA, whereas the V and J calls and clone size are those reported in that table. Here the sample has around 220,000 clones; approximately 78% occur a single time. The top ten clonotypes cover 7% to 10% of the sample.

The CDR3 numbers 15 residues from cysteine through phenylalanine. CDR3 DNA is the only sequence kept; it has 45 bases, read in frame from the first base. The germline V gene supplies CDR1 SGHRS and CDR2 YFSETQ. At the junction V is shortened by 0 bases and J by 3 bases, with 13 bases in between. The data belong to a study of blood T cell repertoires in COVID-19 (dated by TCRdb to about 2020). Describing the broader study: Samples covering the acute and convalescent phases of COVID-19 were provided by collaborators in the United States, Italy and Spain. The material from the prospective study consisted of cDNA or gDNA derived from T cells, B-cell-depleted T cells, or PBMCs. Subjects who had been exposed to COVID-19, were actively infected with it, or had recovered from it provided the deeply sampled blood TCRbeta repertoires that made up the dataset. The repertoires were released in a freely available public database meant as a resource for research on the immune response to SARS-CoV-2. Samples came from the ongoing ImmuneRACE study (first 160 participants) plus 1,254 subjects from 6 global collaborators. Sample metadata almost always included a de-identified subject ID, COVID-19 status, age in years and sex. HLA class I and class II types, where available, came from metadata supplied by the sample provider rather than from assay-based typing. The paper's findings and limits, for the study overall: How much clinical and demographic metadata was included differed by source and by participant, and the metadata was provided uncurated.

Input material: peripheral blood. In this chain, TRBV5-1 is recombined with TRBJ2-7, with no confident D gene call. This receptor was identified in a woman aged 80 or over with COVID-19, enrolled during active disease. In nucleotides, the sequence is TGCGCCAGCAGCTTGGTGCCGGGTTCGAACTACGAGCAGTACTTC. It translates as CASSLVPGSNYEQYF.